This TCR beta chain came from a study of cytomegalovirus exposure and HLA in healthy donors (dated by TCRdb to 2016 to 2017). The study in broad terms: An earlier analysis of several hundred of the donors reported approximately 290 Gb of sequence data and 117 million unique TCR beta sequences from about 200 million T cells. An early release that covered fewer than 800 HLA-typed donors contained about 300 gigabases of sequencing data and about 93 million unique TCR sequences. Of the roughly 400 genotyped donors, approximately 80% fell in the genetic ancestry cluster associated with self-reported Caucasian donors. The study aimed to test whether signatures of past pathogen exposure could be identified by cataloging public T cell receptors. The study used immunosequencing to profile the T cell repertoires of hundreds of subjects and linked those repertoires to cytomegalovirus serostatus. Besides the first cohort of around 670 subjects, a separate validation cohort made up of 90 to 150 different subjects was used. High-throughput TCR immunosequencing, statistical association of individual TCRs with disease status, and machine learning were combined to predict cytomegalovirus infection status. A later analysis re-analyzed previously published TCR beta repertoires from 600 to 850 donors and added high-resolution HLA genotyping to study TCR occurrence patterns. Rather than using new phenotypic data, the later analysis identified candidate immune exposures from TCR beta sequences and from how often those sequences occurred across donors. To decide whether each TCR beta V gene segment behaved as functional or pseudogenic, an earlier analysis of approximately 600 of the donors relied on high-throughput TCR beta sequencing. Donor age, sex, ethnicity and CMV serostatus were compiled together with the repertoire data. A later genetic analysis used genome-wide SNP genotypes for about 65% of the 666 donors, treating that subset as a discovery cohort. All discovery cohort repertoires had been generated using a single sequencing platform. Both class I and class II loci were covered by HLA typing, at four-digit resolution. Typing coverage varied by locus: roughly 629-640 donors for A, B, C, DRB1 and DQB1; approximately 500 for DQA1; over 600 for DPA1; around 450 for DPB1. A handful of DR-DQ haplotypes were handled as single units for association and clustering because linkage in the cohort was strong. Among some 400 genotyped donors of the cohort, an average of roughly 230,000 unique TCR beta nucleotide sequences was sequenced per donor, of which about 19% were non-productive. Overall study results and their limits: According to a later genetic analysis, donors in an Asian-associated ancestry cluster had fewer N-insertions in productive TCRs than the approximately 610-donor mean. A further reported finding was that TCR beta sequences accurately predicted the HLA-A and HLA-B alleles for most subjects in the first cohort. An association between a missense DCLRE1C variant and V-gene and J-gene trimming of TCR beta chains was found in a later genetic analysis and replicated in an independent cohort. In an earlier analysis of fewer than 700 of the donors, most TCR beta V segments appeared in productive rearrangements about 87% or about 30% of the time, broadly matching IMGT annotations. Most TCR sequences were seen in very few donors, while some public TCRs were found in many individuals. The study gave a list of 150 to 200 TCR beta chains associated with cytomegalovirus. In a later analysis, several top co-occurrence clusters were reported to appear linked to parvovirus B19, influenza, CMV and Epstein-Barr virus. Because HLA typing was missing for some donors at each locus, association tests included only the typed subset. A few of the identified cytomegalovirus-associated TCR beta chains were confirmed in vitro to be specific for cytomegalovirus antigens. When HLA alleles, especially DR and DQ, strongly co-occurred, TCR associations were difficult to assign to individual alleles. The sequencing pipeline was judged likely to have produced a cluster of highly shared sequence variants as a technical artifact. Linkage disequilibrium might explain the correlated functional status among segregating V segments, but an unknown experimental factor could not be ruled out. In a later analysis, TCR association rates were found to vary across HLA loci, with the most associated TCRs seen for DRB1 alleles and the fewest for HLA-C alleles. For the cohort, immune exposure information was limited to CMV serostatus. Because counts were too low, 15 to 20 rarely observed V segments, including chromosome 9 orphons, were left out of the earlier analysis of several hundred of the donors. Compared with equally common non-associated chains, HLA-associated TCR beta chains in a later analysis were more clonally expanded and had lower generation probabilities. The cohort was sequenced for TCR beta chains only, and without alpha or paired-chain data the features that could be detected were limited. A later analysis associated about 17,000 TCR beta sequences with specific HLA alleles at a false discovery rate of 0.05. A later analysis found that most CMV-associated TCR beta chains appeared HLA-restricted, with HLA associations seemingly driven largely by CMV exposure. The classifier was reported to diagnose cytomegalovirus status with high specificity and sensitivity in both the original and validation cohorts. The authors suggested that the approach could potentially be generalized to other disease states and immunological phenotypes. Sequencing depth was assumed to be roughly uniform across donors in the presence/absence analyses, though that assumption may not hold. Because the 87-base-pair reads could not distinguish some IMGT-functional V segments, including TRBV6-2 and TRBV6-3, those segments were excluded.

Trimming at the junction amounts to 2 bases on V and 1 base on J, and the germline ends lie 14 bases apart. The CDR3 goes from the cysteine to the phenylalanine over 17 residues. The DNA shown is the 51-base CDR3, in frame from base 1. CDR1 and CDR2 were assigned from the germline V gene (reference sequence) as PRHDT and FYEKMQ. The method behind the library was the immunoSEQ multiplex PCR assay. For the multiplex PCR, a mixture combining 60 forward primers for TCR Vbeta segments and 13 reverse primers for TCR Jbeta segments was used. A multiplex PCR assay on genomic DNA amplified the CDR3 region of rearranged TCR beta genes. The amplified TCR beta libraries were sequenced on the Illumina HiSeq System as 87-base-pair reads. Regarding the original processing steps: A later analysis counted approximately 74 million unique TCR beta chains across the 550 to 750 repertoires, and around 9.9 million of these chains were shared by at least two donors. Raw reads were error-corrected and collapsed into unique sequences with a nearest-neighbor algorithm that merged closely related sequences to remove PCR and sequencing errors. Alignment of CDR3 sequences to IMGT reference sequences was used to assign V, D and J gene segments. For a sequence to be retained, at least a six-nucleotide match to both a V gene segment and a J gene segment was required. Rearrangements were classified as productive when the CDR3 lacked stop codons and remained in frame with V and J, and all other rearrangements were classified as non-productive. Following IMGT convention, CDR3 was defined as the stretch from the second conserved V-encoded cysteine up to the conserved J-encoded phenylalanine. The earlier analysis of 500 to 750 of the donors excluded any sequence lacking an unambiguous match to a single V gene segment. In an earlier analysis of approximately 590 of the donors, V segments were called functional above 56.7% productive rearrangements and were called segregating when the between-donor standard deviation exceeded 5%. A statistical classification framework was developed to diagnose cytomegalovirus status using the catalog of TCR beta chain sequences. In a later analysis, TCR nucleotide sequences were compared against IMGT/GENE-DB human TR gene sequences so that V and J genes could be assigned. In a later analysis, CDR3 sequences and most-parsimonious VDJ recombination scenarios were assigned using the TCRdist pipeline. A later analysis defined each TCR beta chain by its CDR3 amino acid sequence plus V-gene family, and excluded reads lacking a unique V-gene family. A later analysis removed 592 highly shared, low-generation-probability nucleotide sequences to deal with suspected cross-contamination and a sequencing artifact. For each public chain, a later analysis derived a clonal expansion index from normalized ranks of inferred template counts within each repertoire. In a later analysis, generation probabilities were computed with a VDJ recombination model fitted to out-of-frame rearrangements, and the resulting probabilities were checked against IGoR. In a later analysis, TCR-TCR, TCR-HLA and TCR-CMV co-occurrence was scored with hypergeometric tests, and a repertoire-size bias correction was applied to TCR pairs. False discovery rates were estimated in a later analysis by permuting HLA or CMV assignments 20 times. In a later analysis, co-occurring TCRs were grouped using DBSCAN, and TCRdist sequence similarity was added for clustering within HLA-allele-positive subsets. For co-occurrence clustering, repertoires with fewer than 30,000 or more than 120,000 public chains were excluded, along with five or six repertoires with anomalous nucleotide sharing. Held by TCRdb, this immuneACCESS table contains in-frame sequences only and omits some clones. Under half of the omission traces to an unresolved V gene where checked; the cause of the rest is unknown. That table furnishes V, J and clone size, whereas the DNA furnished D and trimming. A total of 110,000 to 150,000 clones appear in this sample, about 79% of them only once. 2.8% of the sample is in the top ten clones.

As regards this clone: Its antigen is not yet known. The input lacks base qualities; no much larger clone sits a single base away.

The cohort consisted of some 670 healthy bone marrow donors. Cohort members were all nominally healthy when sampled, although unrecorded immune exposures were likely present. The donor was CMV seronegative and was included in the group of 352 seronegative cohort members. Each donor provided a peripheral blood sample, and peripheral blood mononuclear cells were used for TCR beta sequencing. The Qiagen DNeasy Blood Extraction Kit was used to extract genomic DNA from the blood cell samples. The chain couples TRBV13 to TRBJ2-2; the D gene is possibly TRBD2, with 6 bases matching. The sequenced material came from PBMCs. This sequence originates from a male donor in good health and CMV-seronegative. The CDR3 region has the sequence CASSLFGAEGNTGELFF. The DNA reads as follows: TGTGCCAGCAGCTTATTCGGGGCGGAGGGGAACACCGGGGAGCTGTTTTTT.